The source of this TCR beta chain is a study of T cell repertoires in cytomegalovirus infection. In the study overall: Recently identified HLA-C-restricted and well-studied HLA-B-restricted CMV epitopes were used. Indications came from public TCR beta signatures; they pointed to CMV infection and to a matching HLA type.

Comment on this clonotype: Antigen: not known.

TCRdb reanalysed the reads using MiXCR and keeps one entry per CDR3 protein. Among some 500,000 distinct CDR3 sequences listed, about 39% were seen once. Deletions cut 11 bases from V and 4 bases from J, with 11 bases between. This CDR3 comprises 11 residues. General observations from the study: Summed frequency of shared TCR beta families picked out CMV carriers who also had the relevant HLA. The response measured ex vivo was dominated by TCR beta clonotypes (HLA-C-restricted and CMV-specific).

This clonotype was sampled from a human donor in good health (CMV status not recorded). Some clones in this sample may be carry-over from other donors' samples. V and J are TRBV12-3 or TRBV12-4 and TRBJ1-2; the D is unclear. The specimen comprised cultured PBMCs, sampled from culture after CMV antigen stimulation. Written as DNA, the CDR3 is TGTGCCGTAGAGGCCGGCTATGGCTACACCTTC. Its translation: CAVEAGYGYTF.